The rows below give T cell receptor beta chains drawn from one sample of a study of T-cell reconstitution after alpha-beta-depleted transplantation in children. TCRdb re-called the PCR reads with MiXCR, one entry per CDR3 protein. The sample consists of around 270,000 distinct CDR3 sequences, about 9.4% of them appearing once. Sequencing was performed on PBMCs, taken before TCRalphabeta/CD19-depleted stem cell transplant. Receptors were obtained from a boy in the first two years of life with acute myeloid leukemia, due to receive a stem cell transplant. Each CDR3 is given with its conserved first and last residue. A D gene is named only where the DNA matches it firmly. Only part of the rows carry a size: once, few, many, or a class if the clone is expanded.

J: TRBJ2-2
size: many
D: .
V: TRBV2
CDR3: CASSVPGELFF
DNA: TGTGCCAGCAGTGTCCCCGGGGAGCTGTTTTTT

J: TRBJ2-1
size: few
D: .
V: TRBV7-9
CDR3: CASGRGGAMNEQFF
DNA: TGTGCCAGCGGCAGGGGGGGGGCTATGAATGAGCAGTTCTTC

J: TRBJ2-3
size: many
D: TRBD2
V: TRBV10-3
CDR3: CAIKLAGAPDTQYF
DNA: TGTGCCATCAAATTAGCGGGGGCCCCAGATACGCAGTATTTT

J: TRBJ2-7
size: many
D: .
V: TRBV29-1
CDR3: CSVVGGTSYEQYF
DNA: TGCAGCGTTGTTGGAGGGACCTCCTACGAGCAGTACTTC

J: TRBJ2-5
size: few
D: TRBD1
V: TRBV12-3/TRBV12-4
CDR3: CASSFGDRGSKETQYF
DNA: TGTGCCAGCAGTTTTGGGGACAGGGGGTCAAAAGAGACCCAGTACTTC

J: TRBJ2-3
size: many
D: .
V: TRBV12-3/TRBV12-4
CDR3: CASSFSHLVDTQYF
DNA: TGTGCCAGCAGTTTTTCCCATTTGGTAGATACGCAGTATTTT

J: TRBJ2-2
size: few
D: TRBD2
V: TRBV7-7
CDR3: CASSRGVAGELFF
DNA: TGTGCTAGCAGCCGGGGGGTCGCCGGGGAGCTGTTTTTT

J: TRBJ2-2
size: few
D: .
V: TRBV15
CDR3: CATSQQGGRRTGELFF
DNA: TGTGCCACCAGCCAACAGGGGGGGCGAAGGACCGGGGAGCTGTTTTTT

J: TRBJ1-5
size: many
D: .
V: TRBV28
CDR3: CASSSFGQYNQPQHF
DNA: TGTGCCAGCAGTTCCTTTGGACAGTACAATCAGCCCCAGCATTTT

J: TRBJ1-2
size: many
D: TRBD1
V: TRBV20-1
CDR3: CRGQGTDYGYTF
DNA: TGCAGGGGCCAAGGGACAGACTATGGCTACACCTTC

J: TRBJ2-2
size: many
D: .
V: TRBV9
CDR3: CASQSLASGELFF
DNA: TGTGCCAGCCAATCCCTAGCTTCCGGGGAGCTGTTTTTT

J: TRBJ2-1
size: .
D: TRBD2
V: TRBV20-1
CDR3: CSARDGTSGRAVLLSSYNEQFF
DNA: TGCAGTGCTAGAGATGGGACTAGCGGGAGGGCCGTCTTGTTGAGCTCCTACAATGAGCAGTTCTTC

J: TRBJ2-6
size: .
D: .
V: TRBV28
CDR3: CASGANVLTF
DNA: TGTGCCAGTGGGGCCAACGTCCTGACTTTC

J: TRBJ2-1
size: many
D: .
V: TRBV21-1
CDR3: CASSTQTLGLAGGADEQFF
DNA: TGTGCCAGCAGCACTCAAACCCTCGGACTAGCGGGGGGGGCCGATGAGCAGTTCTTC

J: TRBJ2-7
size: .
D: TRBD1
V: TRBV4-3
CDR3: CASSPNGGQGVHEQYF
DNA: TGCGCCAGCAGCCCTAATGGGGGACAGGGGGTTCACGAGCAGTACTTC

J: TRBJ2-4
size: many
D: .
V: TRBV6-1
CDR3: CASSERPPKPQNIHF
DNA: TGTGCCAGCAGTGAAAGACCGCCTAAACCTCAAAACATTCACTTC

J: TRBJ2-1
size: many
D: .
V: TRBV7-3
CDR3: CASSLYGQSYNEQFF
DNA: TGTGCCAGCAGCTTATACGGGCAGAGTTACAATGAGCAGTTCTTC

J: TRBJ2-4
size: .
D: .
V: TRBV10-3
CDR3: CAIRAVAKNIQYF
DNA: TGTGCCATCAGGGCAGTAGCCAAAAACATTCAGTACTTC

J: TRBJ1-2
size: many
D: .
V: TRBV6-5
CDR3: CASSVRDPTRGPISGYTF
DNA: TGTGCCAGCAGCGTCAGAGATCCTACGCGGGGCCCTATTAGTGGCTACACCTTC

J: TRBJ1-1
size: many
D: TRBD1
V: TRBV4-3
CDR3: CASSFRGMNTEAFF
DNA: TGCGCCAGCAGCTTCAGGGGGATGAACACTGAAGCTTTCTTT

J: TRBJ2-7
size: .
D: TRBD2
V: TRBV6-5
CDR3: CASSYSGTLLAGHYEQYF
DNA: TGTGCCAGCAGTTACTCTGGCACCCTCCTAGCGGGACATTACGAGCAGTACTTC

J: TRBJ1-6
size: many
D: TRBD1
V: TRBV12-3/TRBV12-4
CDR3: CASSSRQGNNSPLHF
DNA: TGTGCCAGCAGTTCTCGACAGGGGAATAATTCACCCCTCCACTTT

J: TRBJ2-1
size: many
D: .
V: TRBV11-2
CDR3: CASTPDNEQFF
DNA: TGTGCCAGCACCCCGGACAATGAGCAGTTCTTC